This T cell receptor beta chain is drawn from a study of control samples from healthy donors and cancer patients. Using immunoSEQ multiplex PCR, the repertoire was profiled, and TCRdb retains in-frame clones only, with some absent. The sample records under 150,000 clones, roughly 84% being singletons. V was trimmed by 5 bases and J by 0 bases, leaving 13 bases between them. The germline V gene has CDR1 MNHEY and CDR2 SVGEGT. CDR3 length: 15 amino acids. The sequence came from a middle-aged man in good health. Sequencing was carried out using blood. The V and J genes are TRBV6-2 or TRBV6-3 and TRBJ1-1; D not certain. The CDR3 nucleotides read TGTGCCAGCAGTCGCCCCGGGGAAATGAACACTGAAGCTTTCTTT. It codes for CASSRPGEMNTEAFF.